The subject of this entry is one TCR beta chain. Its antigen is currently unknown. The germline V gene encodes CDR1 SGHRS and CDR2 YFSETQ. Trimming left V 3 bases short and J 2 bases short, with 14 bases between. The CDR3 runs to 16 residues. This entry is derived from a study of shared clonotypes between healthy human individuals. Naive-designated CD8 cells lacked CD45RO, were positively enriched for CCR7, and omitted terminally differentiated effector memory CD45RA+ cells. Broader study findings: Generation probability values for non-shared clonotypes were lower than those for clonotypes shared by all four donors.

A roughly 220 ng quantity of DNA, some 30,000 T cell genomes, went into the sorted-subset replicate PCRs. The method was immunoSEQ multiplex PCR; TCRdb's version includes in-frame clones alone and lacks a portion of them. The top ten clones hold about 1.1% of a sample with about 2 million clones, less than 95% of them seen once. The clonotype originates from a man between 18 and 29 years old in good health. This chain uses TRBV5-1 with TRBJ2-2; D is possibly TRBD1 or TRBD2 (6 bases each). Sequenced sample: naive CD8+ T cells sorted from blood. The CDR3 DNA follows: TGCGCCAGCAGCTGGGGCCCGGGGGCCAACACCGGGGAGCTGTTTTTT. It codes for CASSWGPGANTGELFF.